These T cell receptor beta chains were read from a single sample in a study of metastatic and nonmetastatic thyroid tumors. TCRdb re-called clones from the PCR reads using MiXCR. The sample has around 16,000 clones, 33% seen once; the top ten hold around 13%. Input material: tumor tissue. The receptors were sampled from a male donor with papillary thyroid cancer or a benign thyroid nodule (not recorded which). Some clones in this sample may be carry-over from other donors' samples. The CDR3 runs from the conserved cysteine through the conserved F or W. The D gene is left open where the match is weak. Expanded clones are given a class, and other clones once, few, many or no size at all.

TRBV20-1	NA	TRBD1	TRBJ1-2	CSAPTGTGALANYGYTF	TGCAGTGCTCCCACCGGGACAGGCGCGTTAGCTAACTATGGCTACACCTTC
TRBV20-1	medium-sized	NA	TRBJ2-7	CSALNPSNEQYF	TGCAGTGCCCTTAACCCCTCCAACGAGCAGTACTTC
TRBV12-3/TRBV12-4	many	NA	TRBJ2-7	CASSLARSYEQYF	TGTGCCAGCAGTTTAGCTAGGTCCTACGAGCAGTACTTC
TRBV20-1	once	TRBD2	TRBJ2-1	CSARPLAGVGNEQFF	TGCAGTGCTAGACCTCTAGCGGGAGTCGGCAATGAGCAGTTCTTC
TRBV6-6	few	NA	TRBJ1-1	CASSLHRDPIQVNTEAFF	TGTGCCAGCAGTTTACACAGGGATCCCATTCAAGTGAACACTGAAGCTTTCTTT
TRBV28	few	NA	TRBJ1-2	CASTGAASNYGYTF	TGTGCCAGCACAGGGGCAGCCTCTAACTATGGCTACACCTTC
TRBV20-1	NA	TRBD1	TRBJ1-2	CSAGQGASGYTF	TGCAGTGCCGGACAGGGGGCAAGTGGCTACACCTTC
TRBV30	many	NA	TRBJ2-2	CAWSKQGLNTGELFF	TGTGCCTGGAGTAAGCAGGGGTTAAACACCGGGGAGCTGTTTTTT
TRBV4-1	few	TRBD2	TRBJ2-7	CASSQDRASAGESYEQYF	TGCGCCAGCAGCCAAGATCGGGCTAGCGCGGGAGAATCCTACGAGCAGTACTTC
TRBV19	medium-sized	NA	TRBJ1-4	CASSMWGANEKLFF	TGTGCCAGTAGTATGTGGGGAGCTAATGAAAAACTGTTTTTT
TRBV19	few	TRBD1	TRBJ1-1	CASHTGAYTEAFF	TGTGCCAGTCATACAGGGGCCTACACTGAAGCTTTCTTT
TRBV12-3/TRBV12-4	NA	TRBD2	TRBJ2-5	CASKNVAGGHETQYF	TGTGCCAGCAAAAACGTAGCGGGGGGGCACGAGACCCAGTACTTC
TRBV11-3	NA	NA	TRBJ1-5	CASSVDSQIQPQHF	TGTGCCAGCAGCGTGGACAGCCAAATTCAGCCCCAGCATTTT
TRBV30	many	NA	TRBJ1-5	CAWSVSGDGQPQHF	TGTGCCTGGAGTGTATCAGGGGACGGTCAGCCCCAGCATTTT
TRBV27	few	TRBD2	TRBJ2-3	CASSNSLAGGPDTQYF	TGTGCCAGCAGTAACAGCCTAGCGGGGGGCCCAGATACGCAGTATTTT
TRBV5-5	many	NA	TRBJ2-1	CASRITGYSSYNEQFF	TGTGCCAGCCGTATTACAGGGTACAGCTCCTACAATGAGCAGTTCTTC
TRBV27	few	NA	TRBJ1-2	CASSFRGLGLYGYTF	TGTGCCAGCAGCTTCCGGGGGCTTGGCCTCTATGGCTACACCTTC
TRBV20-1	medium-sized	NA	TRBJ1-4	CSARETPSEKLFF	TGCAGTGCTAGAGAGACCCCCAGTGAAAAACTGTTTTTT
TRBV5-6	many	TRBD1	TRBJ1-2	CASSPGHRGYNYGYTF	TGTGCCAGCAGCCCAGGGCACAGGGGCTATAACTATGGCTACACCTTC
TRBV12-3/TRBV12-4	many	NA	TRBJ1-1	CASSLNSLMNTEAFF	TGTGCCAGCAGTTTGAACAGCCTCATGAACACTGAAGCTTTCTTT
TRBV5-1	many	TRBD2	TRBJ2-7	CASSALAGGLYEQYF	TGCGCCAGCAGCGCACTAGCGGGGGGCCTCTACGAGCAGTACTTC
TRBV6-7	NA	TRBD1	TRBJ1-2	CASPNRDRAYGYTF	TGTGCCAGCCCCAACCGGGACAGGGCTTATGGCTACACCTTC
TRBV6-1	NA	NA	TRBJ2-6	CASSEADSSGANVLTF	TGTGCCAGCAGTGAAGCGGACAGCTCTGGGGCCAACGTCCTGACTTTC
TRBV11-2	NA	NA	TRBJ2-1	CASSLGYRAQRRDNEQFF	TGTGCCAGCAGCTTAGGGTACCGGGCGCAAAGGAGGGACAATGAGCAGTTCTTC
TRBV7-3	NA	TRBD2	TRBJ2-1	CASSLAGGGVLYNEQFF	TGTGCCAGCAGCCTCGCGGGAGGGGGGGTCCTCTACAATGAGCAGTTCTTC
TRBV20-1	NA	TRBD1	TRBJ1-1	CSSNRGVTEAFF	TGCAGTTCCAACAGGGGGGTAACTGAAGCTTTCTTT
TRBV7-2	NA	TRBD1	TRBJ1-2	CASGLGTGAGYGYTF	TGTGCCAGCGGCTTAGGGACAGGGGCTGGCTATGGCTACACCTTC
TRBV20-1	medium-sized	TRBD1	TRBJ1-3	CSARTGGNTIYF	TGCAGTGCTCGGACAGGAGGAAACACCATATATTTT
TRBV4-2	many	TRBD2	TRBJ2-5	CASSQVVAGGAKETQYF	TGTGCCAGCAGCCAAGTGGTGGCGGGGGGGGCTAAGGAGACCCAGTACTTC
TRBV5-1	NA	NA	TRBJ2-2	CASSLDGMNTGELFF	TGCGCCAGCAGCCTGGACGGGATGAACACCGGGGAGCTGTTTTTT
TRBV30	NA	NA	TRBJ1-2	CAWSLRRDYGYTF	TGTGCCTGGAGTTTACGGAGGGACTATGGCTACACCTTC
TRBV12-3/TRBV12-4	NA	NA	TRBJ1-5	CASSSDRISNQPQHF	TGTGCCAGCAGTTCCGACAGGATCTCAAATCAGCCCCAGCATTTT
TRBV6-1	few	NA	TRBJ2-6	CASRPFVANVLTF	TGTGCCAGCAGGCCTTTTGTGGCCAACGTCCTGACTTTC
TRBV20-1	many	TRBD2	TRBJ2-1	CSARTSGMGDEQFF	TGCAGTGCTCGGACTAGCGGGATGGGCGATGAGCAGTTCTTC
TRBV25-1	NA	NA	TRBJ1-3	CASSENAAGNTIYF	TGTGCCAGCAGTGAAAATGCGGCTGGAAACACCATATATTTT
TRBV15	many	NA	TRBJ1-5	CATSRGGSGNQPQHF	TGTGCCACCAGCAGAGGAGGATCGGGCAATCAGCCCCAGCATTTT
TRBV20-1	many	NA	TRBJ2-3	CSARTGAGKADTQYF	TGCAGTGCTAGAACTGGGGCAGGGAAAGCTGATACGCAGTATTTT
TRBV10-1	many	TRBD1	TRBJ1-1	CASSGQGKTEAFF	TGCGCCAGCAGTGGACAGGGGAAGACTGAAGCTTTCTTT
TRBV18	many	TRBD2	TRBJ2-1	CASSRTSSPGEQFF	TGTGCCAGCAGTCGGACTAGCTCGCCCGGTGAGCAGTTCTTC
TRBV28	NA	TRBD1	TRBJ1-6	CASGTGSSPLHF	TGTGCCAGCGGGACAGGGAGCTCACCCCTCCACTTT
TRBV28	medium-sized	NA	TRBJ1-3	CASSVAGRSGNTIYF	TGTGCCAGCAGTGTCGCTGGAAGGTCTGGAAACACCATATATTTT
TRBV20-1	NA	TRBD1	TRBJ1-5	CSAHTGANSNQPQHF	TGCAGTGCCCATACAGGGGCAAATAGCAATCAGCCCCAGCATTTT
TRBV7-2	many	TRBD2	TRBJ2-1	CASSLFRTWEGYYEQFF	TGTGCCAGCAGCTTATTCCGCACATGGGAGGGCTACTATGAGCAGTTCTTC
TRBV6-4	few	NA	TRBJ2-6	CASSDSSGSGANVLTF	TGTGCCAGCAGTGACTCTAGCGGCTCTGGGGCCAACGTACTGACTTTC
TRBV27	large	TRBD2	TRBJ2-1	CASSLRARLALMNEQFF	TGTGCCAGCAGCCTCCGAGCCAGACTAGCCCTAATGAATGAGCAGTTCTTC
TRBV6-1	many	TRBD1	TRBJ2-1	CASSPGTGIEQFF	TGTGCCAGCAGTCCCGGGACAGGGATTGAGCAGTTCTTC
TRBV24-1	NA	TRBD1	TRBJ2-2	CATRTGGDTGELFF	TGTGCCACCAGGACAGGGGGCGACACCGGGGAGCTGTTTTTT
TRBV7-9	many	NA	TRBJ2-3	CASSLASTDTQYF	TGTGCCAGCAGCTTAGCGAGCACAGATACGCAGTATTTT
TRBV28	many	TRBD2	TRBJ2-7	CASHTSGTYEQYF	TGTGCCAGCCATACTAGCGGAACCTACGAGCAGTACTTC
TRBV12-3/TRBV12-4	NA	TRBD2	TRBJ2-7	CASSFGHLGLAGGKPYEQYF	TGTGCCAGCAGTTTTGGACACCTAGGACTAGCGGGAGGGAAACCCTACGAGCAGTACTTC